This T cell receptor beta chain was profiled in a study of long-term antiretroviral therapy in people with HIV. Germline assignment: CDR1 SGDLS and CDR2 YYNGEE. Trimming cost V 0 bases and J 6 bases, with 9 bases left between them. This CDR3 contains 13 residues. This was the immunoSEQ v3.0 assay at survey level. Repertoires were generated with immunoSEQ multiplex PCR, while TCRdb's copy carries only in-frame clones and drops some. The sample includes about 24,000 clones, roughly 86% of them seen just once. The input for sequencing was unsorted PBMCs, taken 4.4 years after starting antiretroviral therapy. This TCR came from a man younger than 45 with HIV. The chain carries TRBV9 and TRBJ1-2; TRBD1 might be the D (6 bases). CDR3 DNA: TGTGCCAGCAGCGTAGTAACAGGGCATGGCTACACCTTC. This translates into CASSVVTGHGYTF.